This TCR beta chain was obtained from a study of tumor-infiltrating lymphocytes in localized non-small cell lung cancer. V lost 3 bases, J lost 2 bases, and 16 bases lay in between. Per the germline V gene, CDR1 is SGHNT and CDR2 is YENEEA. The CDR3 loop spans 17 amino acids. The method was immunoSEQ multiplex PCR; TCRdb's version includes in-frame clones alone and lacks a portion of them. The sample consists of 10,000 to 12,000 clones, about three fifths of them appearing once. This clone was seen only a few times. V and J are TRBV11-3 and TRBJ1-4; D is undetermined. The sample taken for sequencing was lung tumor tissue. The TCR comes from a human donor with non-small cell lung cancer. The CDR3 sequence: CASSFELDTATNEKLFF. The CDR3 region has the DNA TGTGCCAGCAGCTTCGAACTAGATACAGCCACTAATGAAAAACTGTTTTTT.